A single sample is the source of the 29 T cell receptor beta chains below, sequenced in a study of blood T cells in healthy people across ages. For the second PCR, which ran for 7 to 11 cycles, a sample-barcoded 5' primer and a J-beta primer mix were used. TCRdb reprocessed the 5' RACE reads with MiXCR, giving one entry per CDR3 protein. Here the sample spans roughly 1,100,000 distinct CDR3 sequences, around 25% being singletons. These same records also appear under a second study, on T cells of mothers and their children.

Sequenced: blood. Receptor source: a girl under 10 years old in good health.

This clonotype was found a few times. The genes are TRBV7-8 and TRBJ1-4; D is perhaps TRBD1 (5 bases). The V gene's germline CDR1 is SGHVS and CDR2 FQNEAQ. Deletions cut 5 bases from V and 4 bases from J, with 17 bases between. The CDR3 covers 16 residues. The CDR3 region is CASSPRGGASNEKLFF. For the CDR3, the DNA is TGTGCCAGCAGCCCTAGGGGAGGGGCTAGTAATGAAAAACTGTTTTTT. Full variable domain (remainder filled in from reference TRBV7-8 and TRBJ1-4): GAGVSQSPRYKVAKRGQDVALRCDPISGHVSLFWYQQALGQGPEFLTYFQNEAQLDKSGLPSDRFFAERPEGSVSTLKIQRTQQEDSAVYLCASSPRGGASNEKLFFGSGTQLSVL.

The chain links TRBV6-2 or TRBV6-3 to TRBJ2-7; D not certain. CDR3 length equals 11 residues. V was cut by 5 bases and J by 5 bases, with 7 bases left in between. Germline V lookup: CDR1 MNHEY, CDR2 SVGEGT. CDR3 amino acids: CASSRYDEQYF. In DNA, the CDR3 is TGTGCCAGCAGTCGGTACGACGAGCAGTACTTC.

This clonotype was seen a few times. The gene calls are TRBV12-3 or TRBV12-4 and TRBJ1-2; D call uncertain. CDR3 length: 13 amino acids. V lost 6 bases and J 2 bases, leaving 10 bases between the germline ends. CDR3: CASSLDENYGYTF. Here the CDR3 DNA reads TGTGCCAGCAGCCTAGACGAGAACTATGGCTACACCTTC.

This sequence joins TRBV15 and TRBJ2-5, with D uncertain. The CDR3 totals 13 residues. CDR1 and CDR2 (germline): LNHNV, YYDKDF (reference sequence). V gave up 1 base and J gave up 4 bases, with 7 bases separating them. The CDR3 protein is CATSRGLVETQYF. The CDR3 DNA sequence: TGTGCCACCAGCAGAGGACTGGTAGAGACCCAGTACTTC.

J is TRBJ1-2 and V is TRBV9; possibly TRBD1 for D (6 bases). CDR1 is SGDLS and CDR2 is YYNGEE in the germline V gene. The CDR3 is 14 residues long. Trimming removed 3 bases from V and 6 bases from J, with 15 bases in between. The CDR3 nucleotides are TGTGCCAGCAGCGCCTACGGGGGCCGGGATGGCTACACCTTC. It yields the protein CASSAYGGRDGYTF. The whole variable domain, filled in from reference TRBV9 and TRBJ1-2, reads DSGVTQTPKHLITATGQRVTLRCSPRSGDLSVYWYQQSLDQGLQFLIQYYNGEERAKGNILERFSAQQFPDLHSELNLSSLELGDSALYFCASSAYGGRDGYTFGSGTRLTVV.

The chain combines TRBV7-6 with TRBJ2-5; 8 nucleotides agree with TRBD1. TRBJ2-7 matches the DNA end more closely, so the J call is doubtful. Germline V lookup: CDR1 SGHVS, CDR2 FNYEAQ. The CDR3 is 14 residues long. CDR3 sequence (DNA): TGTGCCAGCAGCGTGCGACAGGGGAGCTACGAGCAGTACTTC. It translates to CASSVRQGSYEQYF.

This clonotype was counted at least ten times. This CDR3 is CSVVSSYEQYF. The DNA for the CDR3 is TGCAGCGTGGTTTCTTCCTACGAGCAGTACTTC. This chain connects TRBV29-1 to TRBJ2-7; D remains ambiguous. Germline V lookup: CDR1 SQVTM, CDR2 ANQGSEA. The CDR3 length is 11 residues. V was clipped by 6 bases and J by 1 base, with 7 bases between them.

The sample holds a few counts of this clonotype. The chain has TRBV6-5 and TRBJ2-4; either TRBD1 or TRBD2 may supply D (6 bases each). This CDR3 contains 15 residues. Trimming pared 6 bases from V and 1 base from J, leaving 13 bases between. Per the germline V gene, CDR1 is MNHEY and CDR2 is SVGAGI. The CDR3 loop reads CASRPEGGAKNIQYF. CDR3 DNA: TGTGCCAGCAGACCCGAAGGGGGGGCCAAAAACATTCAGTACTTC.

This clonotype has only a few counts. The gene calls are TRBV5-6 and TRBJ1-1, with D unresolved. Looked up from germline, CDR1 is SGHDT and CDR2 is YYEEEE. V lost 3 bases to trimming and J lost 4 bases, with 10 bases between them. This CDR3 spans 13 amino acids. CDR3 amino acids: CASSWRVRTEAFF. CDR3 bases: TGTGCCAGCAGCTGGAGGGTACGCACTGAAGCTTTCTTT.

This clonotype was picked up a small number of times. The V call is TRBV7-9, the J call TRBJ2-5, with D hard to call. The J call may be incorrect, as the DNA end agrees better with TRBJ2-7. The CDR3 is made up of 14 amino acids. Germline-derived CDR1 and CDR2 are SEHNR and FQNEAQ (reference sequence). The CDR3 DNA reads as TGTGCCAGCAGTGGTTCAGCCCCTTCCTACGAGCAGTACTTC. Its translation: CASSGSAPSYEQYF.

For the CDR3, the DNA is TGTGCCAGCAGTTTCGGGGAGGGCACAGATACGCAGTATTTT. Translating gives CASSFGEGTDTQYF. The chain recombines TRBV7-6 with TRBJ2-3; possibly TRBD2 for D (6 bases). The CDR3 has 14 amino acids. V gave up 6 bases and J gave up 1 base, with 11 bases separating them. Germline lookup yields CDR1 SGHVS and CDR2 FNYEAQ.

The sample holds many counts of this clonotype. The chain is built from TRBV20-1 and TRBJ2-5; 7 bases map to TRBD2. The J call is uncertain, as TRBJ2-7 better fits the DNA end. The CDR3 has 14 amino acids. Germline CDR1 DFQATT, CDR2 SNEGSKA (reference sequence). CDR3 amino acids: CSAERGLAEDEQYF. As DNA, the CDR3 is TGCAGTGCAGAACGCGGTCTAGCGGAGGACGAGCAGTACTTC.

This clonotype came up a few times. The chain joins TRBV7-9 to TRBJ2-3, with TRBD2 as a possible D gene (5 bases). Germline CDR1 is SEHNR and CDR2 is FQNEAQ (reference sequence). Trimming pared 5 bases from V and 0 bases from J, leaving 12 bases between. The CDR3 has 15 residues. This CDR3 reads CASSRWTGSTDTQYF. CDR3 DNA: TGTGCCAGCAGCCGTTGGACGGGAAGCACAGATACGCAGTATTTT.

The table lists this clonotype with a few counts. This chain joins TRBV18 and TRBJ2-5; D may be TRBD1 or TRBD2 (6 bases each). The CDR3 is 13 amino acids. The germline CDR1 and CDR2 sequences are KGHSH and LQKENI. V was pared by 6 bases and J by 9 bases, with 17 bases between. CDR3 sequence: CASSPLEGEAQYF. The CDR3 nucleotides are TGTGCCAGCTCTCCCTTAGAGGGGGAGGCCCAGTACTTC.

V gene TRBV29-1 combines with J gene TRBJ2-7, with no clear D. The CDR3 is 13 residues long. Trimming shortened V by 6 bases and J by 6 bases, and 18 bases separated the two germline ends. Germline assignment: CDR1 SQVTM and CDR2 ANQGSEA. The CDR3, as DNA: TGCAGCGTCCCCCTGCAAGGGCGAGGCGAGCAGTACTTC. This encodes CSVPLQGRGEQYF.

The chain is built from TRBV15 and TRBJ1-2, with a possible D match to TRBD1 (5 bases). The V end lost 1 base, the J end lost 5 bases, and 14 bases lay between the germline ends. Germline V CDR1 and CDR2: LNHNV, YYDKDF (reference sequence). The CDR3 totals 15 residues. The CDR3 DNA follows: TGTGCCACCAGCAGAGGGGGGGTCGAGATGTATGGCTACACCTTC. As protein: CATSRGGVEMYGYTF.

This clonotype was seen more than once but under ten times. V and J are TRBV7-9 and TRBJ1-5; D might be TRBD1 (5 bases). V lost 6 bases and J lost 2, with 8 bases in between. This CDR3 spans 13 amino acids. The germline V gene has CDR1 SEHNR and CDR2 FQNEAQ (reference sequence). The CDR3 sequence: CASRGLGNQPQHF. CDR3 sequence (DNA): TGTGCCAGCAGGGGGCTAGGCAATCAGCCCCAGCATTTT.

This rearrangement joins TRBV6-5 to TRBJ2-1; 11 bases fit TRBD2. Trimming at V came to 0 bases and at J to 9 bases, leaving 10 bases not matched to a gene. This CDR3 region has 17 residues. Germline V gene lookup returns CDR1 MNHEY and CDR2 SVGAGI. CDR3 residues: CASSYSNQLAGVREQFF. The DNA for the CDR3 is TGTGCCAGCAGTTACTCAAACCAACTAGCGGGAGTACGTGAGCAGTTCTTC.

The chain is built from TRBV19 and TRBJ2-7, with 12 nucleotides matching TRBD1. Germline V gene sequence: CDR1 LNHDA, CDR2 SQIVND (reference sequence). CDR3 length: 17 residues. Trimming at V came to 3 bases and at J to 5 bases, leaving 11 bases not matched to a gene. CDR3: CASSISRDRGLADEQYF. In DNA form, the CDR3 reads TGTGCCAGTAGTATCAGTCGGGACAGGGGGCTCGCTGACGAGCAGTACTTC. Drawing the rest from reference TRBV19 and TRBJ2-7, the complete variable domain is DGGITQSPKYLFRKEGQNVTLSCEQNLNHDAMYWYRQDPGQGLRLIYYSQIVNDFQKGDIAEGYSVSREKKESFPLTVTSAQKNPTAFYLCASSISRDRGLADEQYFGPGTRLTVT.

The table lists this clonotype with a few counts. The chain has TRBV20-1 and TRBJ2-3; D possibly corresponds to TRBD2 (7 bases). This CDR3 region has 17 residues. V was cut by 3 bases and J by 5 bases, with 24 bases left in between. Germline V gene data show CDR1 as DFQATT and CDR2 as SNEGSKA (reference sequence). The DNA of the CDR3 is TGCAGTGCTAGCTTGGCGGGGGCCACCGTAGCGGAAGATACGCAGTATTTT. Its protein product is CSASLAGATVAEDTQYF.

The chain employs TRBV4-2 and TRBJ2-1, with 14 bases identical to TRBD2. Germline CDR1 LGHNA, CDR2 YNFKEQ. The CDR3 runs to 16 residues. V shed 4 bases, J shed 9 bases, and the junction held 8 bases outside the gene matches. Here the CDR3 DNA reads TGTGCCAGCAGCCCAGGGACTAGCGGGAGTAGGATTGAGCAGTTCTTC. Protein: CASSPGTSGSRIEQFF.

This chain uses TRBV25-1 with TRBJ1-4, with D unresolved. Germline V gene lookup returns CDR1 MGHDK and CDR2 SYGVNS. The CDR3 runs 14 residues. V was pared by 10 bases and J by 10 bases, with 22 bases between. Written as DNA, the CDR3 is TGTGCCAACAGCTCAGTTGGGGAGCAGAGAAAACTGTTTTTT. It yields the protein CANSSVGEQRKLFF.

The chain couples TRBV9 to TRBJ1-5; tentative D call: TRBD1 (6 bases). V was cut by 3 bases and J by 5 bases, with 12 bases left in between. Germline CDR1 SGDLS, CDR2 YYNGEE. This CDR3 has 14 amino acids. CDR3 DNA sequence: TGTGCCAGCAGCGCAGGAGGGGGGGATCAGCCCCAGCATTTT. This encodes CASSAGGGDQPQHF.

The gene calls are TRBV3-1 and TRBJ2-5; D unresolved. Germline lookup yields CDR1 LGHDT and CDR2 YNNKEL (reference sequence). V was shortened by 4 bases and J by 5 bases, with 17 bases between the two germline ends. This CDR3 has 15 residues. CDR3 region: CASSPARPGRETQYF. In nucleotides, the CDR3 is TGTGCCAGCAGCCCGGCTAGGCCGGGTCGGGAGACCCAGTACTTC.

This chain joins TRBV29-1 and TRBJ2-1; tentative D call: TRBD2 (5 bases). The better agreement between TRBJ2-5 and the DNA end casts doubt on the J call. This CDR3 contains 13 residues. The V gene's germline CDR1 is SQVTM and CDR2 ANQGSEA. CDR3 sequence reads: CSVGLRGPETQYF. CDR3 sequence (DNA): TGCAGCGTTGGTCTCCGGGGTCCGGAGACCCAGTACTTC.

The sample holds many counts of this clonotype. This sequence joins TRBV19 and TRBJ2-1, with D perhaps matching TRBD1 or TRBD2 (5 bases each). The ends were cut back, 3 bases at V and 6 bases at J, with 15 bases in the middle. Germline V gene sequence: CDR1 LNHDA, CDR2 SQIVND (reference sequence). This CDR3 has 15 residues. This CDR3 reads CASSISEGMSNEQFF. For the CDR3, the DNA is TGTGCCAGTAGTATTAGTGAGGGGATGAGCAATGAGCAGTTCTTC.

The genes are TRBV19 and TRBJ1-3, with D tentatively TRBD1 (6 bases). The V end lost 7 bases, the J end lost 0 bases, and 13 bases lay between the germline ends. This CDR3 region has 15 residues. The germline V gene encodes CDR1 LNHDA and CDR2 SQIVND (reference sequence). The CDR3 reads CASNRDNVSGNTIYF. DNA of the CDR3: TGTGCCAGTAACAGGGACAACGTCTCTGGAAACACCATATATTTT.

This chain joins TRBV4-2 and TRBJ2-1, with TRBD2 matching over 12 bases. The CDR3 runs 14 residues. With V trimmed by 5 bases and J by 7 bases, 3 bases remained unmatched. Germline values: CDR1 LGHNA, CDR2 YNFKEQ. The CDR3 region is CASSWTSGVNEQFF. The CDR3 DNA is TGTGCCAGCAGCTGGACTAGCGGGGTAAATGAGCAGTTCTTC.

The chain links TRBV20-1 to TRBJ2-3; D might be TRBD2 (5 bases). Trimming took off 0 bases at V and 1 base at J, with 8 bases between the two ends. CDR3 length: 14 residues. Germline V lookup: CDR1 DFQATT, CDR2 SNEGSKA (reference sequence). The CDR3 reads CSARDSGGTDTQYF. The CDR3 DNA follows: TGCAGTGCTAGAGATTCCGGGGGCACAGATACGCAGTATTTT.